Included here is one TCR beta chain sequence, with context. The antigen remains undetermined. These data are taken from a study of memory CD4+ T cells and cytomegalovirus serostatus. Overall study context: This sample comes from healthy Belgian adults, fewer than ten CMV seropositive, 24 seronegative. Findings of the study overall: The CMV-associated TCR signature appears largely within the CD4+ memory repertoire. Repertoires predicted CMV serostatus with median bootstrapped AUC of approximately 0.94.

The sort gate was single viable CD3+CD4+CD8-CD45RO+ cells for memory CD4+ T cells. Between the trimmed V and J ends, which lost 0 bases and 0 bases, there was a span of 7 bases. The germline gives CDR1 SGHAT, CDR2 FQNNGV. The CDR3 is 15 amino acids. The table came from immunoSEQ multiplex PCR; TCRdb's copy has only in-frame clones and leaves some out. The sample consists of just under 65,000 clones, roughly four fifths of them appearing once. Sequencing was performed on memory CD4+ T cells from blood. This sequence originates from an adult in good health and CMV-seronegative. The V and J genes are TRBV11-2 and TRBJ2-3; D possibly uses TRBD1 or TRBD2 (5 bases each). CDR3 sequence (DNA): TGTGCCAGCAGCTTAGATTGGGACAGCACAGATACGCAGTATTTT. Protein sequence: CASSLDWDSTDTQYF.